The 30 T cell receptor beta chains in this list originate from one sample, sequenced in a study of cytomegalovirus exposure and HLA in healthy donors. The data were produced by immunoSEQ multiplex PCR, yet TCRdb's version contains in-frame clones alone and is incomplete. This table holds around 180,000 clones, approximately 80% found once. Sequenced: PBMCs. Every receptor here comes from a man aged 18 to 30 in good health and CMV-seropositive.

This chain joins TRBV5-6 and TRBJ1-2, with TRBD1 matching over 8 bases. Germline assignment: CDR1 SGHDT and CDR2 YYEEEE. The trim removed 2 bases at V and 5 bases at J, leaving 14 bases unmatched. This CDR3 region has 17 residues. The CDR3 protein is CASSFFAGGHRLYGYTF. CDR3 coding DNA: TGTGCCAGCAGCTTCTTCGCAGGGGGCCATAGGTTATATGGCTACACCTTC.

The chain joins TRBV6-5 to TRBJ2-7; TRBD1 matches at 9 bases. The germline V gene has CDR1 MNHEY and CDR2 SVGAGI. Trimming at V came to 6 bases and at J to 1 base, leaving 1 base not matched to a gene. This CDR3 is 13 amino acids long. The CDR3 sequence: CASRQGASYEQYF. In DNA form, the CDR3 reads TGTGCCAGCAGACAGGGGGCTTCCTACGAGCAGTACTTC.

J is TRBJ2-7 and V is TRBV6-1; D is unresolved. CDR1 and CDR2 from the germline V gene are MNHNS and SASEGT. The CDR3 has 11 amino acids. V lost 8 bases to trimming and J lost 5 bases, with 10 bases between them. This CDR3 is CASSFRDEQYF. The CDR3 DNA sequence: TGTGCCAGCTCCTTTCGGGACGAGCAGTACTTC.

The chain employs TRBV28 and TRBJ1-5, with 10 bases that match TRBD1. Germline V gives CDR1 MDHEN, CDR2 SYDVKM. The CDR3 has 16 amino acids. Trimming cost V 3 bases and J 7 bases; bases outside gene matches: 9. The CDR3 is CASSFPGQGLRQPQHF. The CDR3, as DNA: TGTGCCAGCAGTTTCCCGGGACAGGGGTTAAGGCAGCCCCAGCATTTT.

The genes are TRBV19 and TRBJ2-2; TRBD1 aligns across 11 bases. The germline V gene has CDR1 LNHDA and CDR2 SQIVND (reference sequence). The V gene end was trimmed by 5 bases and the J gene end by 4 bases; junction bases not matched to a gene: 3. CDR3 length equals 15 residues. The CDR3 region is CASSVGTGGTGELFF. CDR3 nucleotide sequence: TGTGCCAGTAGTGTCGGGACAGGGGGCACCGGGGAGCTGTTTTTT.

V is TRBV13 and J is TRBJ2-5; the match to TRBD2 covers 15 bases. The trim removed 4 bases at V and 5 bases at J, leaving 5 bases unmatched. The CDR3 is 16 residues long. In germline, CDR1 is PRHDT, CDR2 FYEKMQ (reference sequence). The CDR3 coding sequence is TGTGCCAGCAGCTCCCTAGGACTAGCGGGAGGGGAGACCCAGTACTTC. Its protein product is CASSSLGLAGGETQYF.

This clone occurred a few times. The V gene is TRBV29-1, the J gene TRBJ1-1, with 7 nucleotides matching TRBD1. Germline V gene data show CDR1 as SQVTM and CDR2 as ANQGSEA. The CDR3 covers 13 residues. The J segment lost 5 bases and the V segment lost 5 bases, leaving 8 bases of the junction unmatched. The CDR3 spells CSVTVQGNTEAFF. DNA of the CDR3: TGCAGCGTTACAGTACAGGGGAATACTGAAGCTTTCTTT.

CDR3 loop: CASSLQGQGTYEQYF. CDR3 coding DNA: TGCGCCAGCAGCTTGCAAGGACAGGGAACCTACGAGCAGTACTTC. This chain uses TRBV5-1 with TRBJ2-7; 8 positions match TRBD1. The ends lost 1 base at V and 2 bases at J; junction bases unmatched: 5. This CDR3 region has 15 residues. CDR1 SGHRS and CDR2 YFSETQ come from the germline V gene.

This clone was detected only once. This chain joins TRBV6-5 and TRBJ1-1, with a tentative D call TRBD1 (5 bases). V was trimmed by 0 bases and J by 10 bases, leaving 9 bases between them. CDR1 MNHEY and CDR2 SVGAGI come from the germline V gene. The CDR3 is 12 amino acids. The CDR3 spells CASSYSIGVAFF. The CDR3, as DNA: TGTGCCAGCAGTTACTCGATAGGGGTAGCTTTCTTT.

The chain joins TRBV7-8 to TRBJ2-7, with D possibly matching TRBD2 (5 bases). The CDR3 is 15 amino acids. CDR1 is SGHVS and CDR2 is FQNEAQ in the germline V gene. With 5 bases removed from V and 4 bases from J, the gap between germline ends came to 18 bases. The CDR3 nucleotides are TGTGCCAGCAGCCAACGGACGGAGGACTTATACGAGCAGTACTTC. It is translated as CASSQRTEDLYEQYF.

The chain uses TRBV6-5 and TRBJ2-7; 7 bases line up with TRBD2. The CDR3 has 14 residues. Germline values: CDR1 MNHEY, CDR2 SVGAGI. Trimming cost V 6 bases and J 7 bases; bases outside gene matches: 12. CDR3 amino acids: CASRLVGTSDEQYF. CDR3 nucleotide sequence: TGTGCCAGCAGGCTCGTCGGCACTAGCGATGAGCAGTACTTC.

This clone was seen only a few times. This chain connects TRBV30 to TRBJ1-1, with D possibly being TRBD1 (6 bases). V shed 6 bases and J shed 4 bases, with 18 bases lying between them. Germline V gene lookup returns CDR1 GTSNPN and CDR2 SVGIG (reference sequence). CDR3 length: 14 amino acids. CDR3 amino acids: CACQRGRGSTEAFF. The CDR3 DNA follows: TGTGCCTGCCAACGGGGGCGGGGGAGCACTGAAGCTTTCTTT.

The chain links TRBV7-3 to TRBJ2-1; the match to TRBD2 covers 8 bases. In germline, CDR1 is SGHTA, CDR2 FQGTGA. The V gene end was trimmed by 4 bases and the J gene end by 4 bases; junction bases not matched to a gene: 9. The length of the CDR3 is 16 residues. CDR3 in amino acids: CASSYADGRAYNEQFF. The CDR3 DNA reads as TGTGCCAGCAGCTATGCAGACGGGAGGGCGTACAATGAGCAGTTCTTC.

The chain links TRBV19 to TRBJ1-5; TRBD1 might be the D (6 bases). Trimming left V 5 bases short and J 0 bases short, with 17 bases between. The CDR3 has 17 residues. Per the germline V gene, CDR1 is LNHDA and CDR2 is SQIVND (reference sequence). The CDR3 nucleotides are TGTGCCAGTAGTTCACGACAGGCAGTCAGTAGCAATCAGCCCCAGCATTTT. Amino acids: CASSSRQAVSSNQPQHF.

This clone was observed a handful of times. The chain uses TRBV27 and TRBJ2-7; 7 bases are shared with TRBD2. Germline CDR1 reads MNHEY; CDR2 reads SMNVEV (reference sequence). The trim removed 3 bases at V and 4 bases at J, leaving 6 bases unmatched. The CDR3 covers 14 residues. The CDR3 region is CASSLALAAYEQYF. CDR3 nucleotide sequence: TGTGCCAGCAGTTTGGCGCTAGCGGCGTACGAGCAGTACTTC.

This clone was detected once. This chain links TRBV2 with TRBJ1-5; 7 bases align to TRBD1. The CDR3 totals 13 residues. CDR1 is SNHLY and CDR2 is FYNNEI in the germline V gene. V lost 4 bases, J lost 5 bases, and 2 bases stayed unmatched. CDR3 region: CASSGQGDQPQHF. In DNA form, the CDR3 reads TGTGCCAGCAGTGGCCAGGGGGATCAGCCCCAGCATTTT. The whole variable domain, filled in from reference TRBV2 and TRBJ1-5, reads EPEVTQTPSHQVTQMGQEVILRCVPISNHLYFYWYRQILGQKVEFLVSFYNNEISEKSEIFDDQFSVERPDGSNFTLKIRSTKLEDSAMYFCASSGQGDQPQHFGDGTRLSIL.

The chain has TRBV2 and TRBJ1-4; 10 nucleotides align to TRBD1. Germline CDR1 SNHLY, CDR2 FYNNEI. This CDR3 comprises 21 residues. After removal of 0 bases from V and 0 bases from J, the junction contained 13 bases not matched to a gene. The CDR3 region has the DNA TGTGCCAGCAGTGAAGCGACAAACCCGGGACAGGGGACTGCAACTAATGAAAAACTGTTTTTT. Its translation: CASSEATNPGQGTATNEKLFF.

The chain carries TRBV28 and TRBJ2-5; D is possibly TRBD2 (6 bases). The ends were cut back, 3 bases at V and 4 bases at J, with 12 bases in the middle. The CDR3 runs 14 residues. CDR1 and CDR2 (germline): MDHEN, SYDVKM. CDR3 in DNA: TGTGCCAGCAGTTTGGCCCAGGGAGGAGAGACCCAGTACTTC. Translating it yields CASSLAQGGETQYF.

The CDR3 is CASSIEVTGYSNQPQHF. DNA of the CDR3: TGTGCCAGTAGTATAGAAGTCACAGGGTATAGCAATCAGCCCCAGCATTTT. V usage is TRBV19 and J usage is TRBJ1-5, with D maybe TRBD1 (6 bases). The V gene lost 0 bases and the J gene lost 0 bases, with 12 bases spanning the gap. CDR1 and CDR2 (germline): LNHDA, SQIVND (reference sequence). The CDR3 contains 17 residues.

J is TRBJ1-1 and V is TRBV28, with D unresolved. CDR3 length: 13 amino acids. Trimming left V 6 bases short and J 6 bases short, with 14 bases between. Looked up from germline, CDR1 is MDHEN and CDR2 is SYDVKM. The CDR3 here is CASRITPAAEAFF. CDR3 bases: TGTGCCAGCAGAATAACTCCGGCGGCTGAAGCTTTCTTT.

The rearrangement uses TRBV6-5 and TRBJ1-2; 9 positions agree with TRBD1. The CDR3 sequence is 12 residues long. Germline-derived CDR1 and CDR2 are MNHEY and SVGAGI. J was trimmed by 8 bases and V by 6 bases; bases with no gene match: 4. CDR3 protein: CASRTGGHGYTF. The CDR3 coding sequence is TGTGCCAGCAGGACAGGGGGGCACGGCTACACCTTC.

The V gene is TRBV7-2, the J gene TRBJ2-1; 13 bases fit TRBD2. V dropped 2 bases and J dropped 6; count of bases not matched to a gene: 1. The CDR3 runs 15 residues. Looked up from germline, CDR1 is SGHTA and CDR2 is FQGNSA. The CDR3 is CASSLTSGRANEQFF. The CDR3, as DNA: TGTGCCAGCAGCTTAACTAGCGGGAGGGCCAATGAGCAGTTCTTC.

A single count supports this clone. This chain's CDR3 is CASSWTSGRTSNEQFF. CDR3 sequence (DNA): TGTGCCAGCAGCTGGACTAGCGGGAGGACCTCCAATGAGCAGTTCTTC. The chain links TRBV7-2 to TRBJ2-1; 14 nucleotides agree with TRBD2. CDR1 is SGHTA and CDR2 is FQGNSA in the germline V gene. The CDR3 contains 16 residues. The V and J ends lost 4 bases and 6 bases, in that order; junction bases with no gene match: 5.

The chain couples TRBV6-1 to TRBJ1-5; D may be TRBD1 (5 bases). This CDR3 contains 16 residues. Germline values: CDR1 MNHNS, CDR2 SASEGT. The V end lost 0 bases, the J end lost 2 bases, and 11 bases lay between the germline ends. CDR3 sequence: CASSEAEGRGNQPQHF. The DNA of the CDR3 is TGTGCCAGCAGTGAAGCGGAGGGGAGAGGCAATCAGCCCCAGCATTTT.

V usage is TRBV6-5 and J usage is TRBJ2-4; TRBD1 is a possible D gene (6 bases). The V and J ends lost 2 bases and 0 bases respectively, with 11 bases between them. CDR1 is MNHEY, CDR2 SVGAGI, per germline. CDR3 length equals 16 residues. CDR3 in amino acids: CASSYHQGLAKNIQYF. CDR3 in DNA: TGTGCCAGCAGTTACCACCAGGGGCTAGCCAAAAACATTCAGTACTTC.

The V call is TRBV4-1, the J call TRBJ2-7; no clear D. V lost 5 bases, J lost 9 bases, and 20 bases lay in between. Germline CDR1 is MGHRA and CDR2 is YSYEKL. This CDR3 spans 14 amino acids. The CDR3 nucleotides are TGCGCCAGCAGCGGAGACCGGGTGGGTCGGCTGCAGTACTTC. It encodes CASSGDRVGRLQYF.

The chain recombines TRBV7-9 with TRBJ2-3, with D possibly matching TRBD2 (6 bases). The CDR3 has 15 amino acids. Germline CDR1 is SEHNR and CDR2 is FQNEAQ (reference sequence). Trimming removed 2 bases from V and 0 bases from J, with 9 bases in between. In DNA form, the CDR3 reads TGTGCCAGCAGCTTACTGCGGGGTAGCACAGATACGCAGTATTTT. Its protein is CASSLLRGSTDTQYF.

The chain links TRBV7-2 to TRBJ2-2; D not resolved. The CDR3 runs 13 residues. Looked up from germline, CDR1 is SGHTA and CDR2 is FQGNSA. V lost 4 bases and J lost 3, with 6 bases in between. The CDR3 spells CASSSTYTGELFF. CDR3 nucleotide sequence: TGTGCCAGCAGCTCCACTTACACCGGGGAGCTGTTTTTT.

This clone has more than one count but fewer than ten. This chain links TRBV6-1 with TRBJ2-3; 10 nucleotides agree with TRBD2. The CDR3 has 15 amino acids. V lost 2 bases and J lost 2; bases outside the gene matches: 1. CDR1 is MNHNS, CDR2 SASEGT, per germline. The CDR3 sequence: CASSELAGDTDTQYF. CDR3 sequence (DNA): TGTGCCAGCAGTGAACTAGCGGGAGACACAGATACGCAGTATTTT.

V gene TRBV7-2 combines with J gene TRBJ2-1; TRBD2 agrees at 9 bases. Trimming cost V 5 bases and J 0 bases; bases outside gene matches: 5. Germline V gene data show CDR1 as SGHTA and CDR2 as FQGNSA. This CDR3 has 16 residues. Here the CDR3 DNA reads TGTGCCAGCAGCCGAGCGGGAGGAGTCTCCTACAATGAGCAGTTCTTC. Its protein is CASSRAGGVSYNEQFF.